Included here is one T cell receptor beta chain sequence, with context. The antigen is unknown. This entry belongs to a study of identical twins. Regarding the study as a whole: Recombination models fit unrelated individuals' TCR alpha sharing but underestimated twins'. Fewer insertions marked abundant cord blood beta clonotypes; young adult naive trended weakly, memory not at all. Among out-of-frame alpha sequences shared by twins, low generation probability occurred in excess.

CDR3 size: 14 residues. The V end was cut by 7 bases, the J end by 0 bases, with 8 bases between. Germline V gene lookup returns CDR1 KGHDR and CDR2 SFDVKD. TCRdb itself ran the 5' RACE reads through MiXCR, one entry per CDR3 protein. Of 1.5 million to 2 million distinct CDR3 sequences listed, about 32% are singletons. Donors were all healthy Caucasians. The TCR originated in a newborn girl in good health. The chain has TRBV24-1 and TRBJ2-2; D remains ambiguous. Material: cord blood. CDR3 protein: CATSSSANTGELFF. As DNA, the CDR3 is TGTGCCACCAGCTCATCCGCGAACACCGGGGAGCTGTTTTTT.